Below, 25 T cell receptor beta chains from the same sample are listed, as sequenced in a study of early T cells in non-severe SARS-CoV-2 infection. TCRdb used MiXCR to reprocess the 5' RACE reads, holding one entry per CDR3 protein. The sample contains over 90,000 distinct CDR3 sequences, approximately 12% of which appear only once. Source: whole blood, taken at baseline. The receptors were sampled from an adult who was a healthcare worker with PCR-confirmed SARS-CoV-2 infection or an uninfected control (not recorded which).

The chain is built from TRBV20-1 and TRBJ2-7; D could derive from TRBD1 or TRBD2 (6 bases each). The ends were cut back, 6 bases at V and 6 bases at J, with 15 bases in the middle. Per the germline V gene, CDR1 is DFQATT and CDR2 is SNEGSKA (reference sequence). The CDR3 covers 12 residues. In DNA, the CDR3 is TGCAGTGCCCCCGACAGGAGGGGCGAGCAGTACTTC. Protein sequence: CSAPDRRGEQYF.

This clonotype came up a few times. The chain uses TRBV30 and TRBJ2-7; D is perhaps TRBD1 (5 bases). The ends were cut back, 1 base at V and 2 bases at J, with 6 bases in the middle. CDR1 is GTSNPN, CDR2 SVGIG, per germline (reference sequence). The CDR3 is 12 residues long. The CDR3 here is CAWSGGPYEQYF. CDR3 nucleotides: TGTGCCTGGAGTGGGGGCCCCTACGAGCAGTACTTC.

This clonotype was counted a few times. The rearrangement joins TRBV6-9 to TRBJ1-5; D gene unclear. The germline V gene encodes CDR1 MNHGY and CDR2 SVAAGI. Trimming shortened V by 6 bases and J by 5 bases, and 2 bases separated the two germline ends. This CDR3 contains 10 residues. This chain's CDR3 is CASRDQPQHF. The CDR3 bases are TGTGCCAGCAGGGATCAGCCCCAGCATTTT.

This clonotype was detected a few times. The chain carries TRBV7-9 and TRBJ2-1; D gene unclear. The CDR3 is 12 amino acids. V was shortened by 5 bases and J by 6 bases, with 8 bases between the two germline ends. The germline V gene has CDR1 SEHNR and CDR2 FQNEAQ (reference sequence). The CDR3 loop reads CASSPRANEQFF. DNA of the CDR3: TGTGCCAGCAGCCCCCGCGCCAATGAGCAGTTCTTC. Based on the CDR3 plus reference TRBV7-9 and TRBJ2-1, the full variable domain is DTGVSQNPRHKITKRGQNVTFRCDPISEHNRLYWYRQTLGQGPEFLTYFQNEAQLEKSRLLSDRFSAERPKGSFSTLEIQRTEQGDSAMYLCASSPRANEQFFGPGTRLTVL.

This clonotype was recorded a few times. CDR3: CASSGQGRGWNQPQHF. The CDR3 bases are TGTGCCAGCAGTGGACAGGGGAGAGGGTGGAATCAGCCCCAGCATTTT. The chain combines TRBV6-6 with TRBJ1-5; 9 nucleotides agree with TRBD1. There are 16 residues in the CDR3. J was trimmed by 4 bases and V by 5 bases; bases with no gene match: 9. The germline V gene encodes CDR1 MNHNY and CDR2 SVGAGI (reference sequence).

This clonotype has only a few counts. The V call is TRBV3-1, the J call TRBJ2-3; D is undetermined. CDR3 length: 14 residues. Trimming removed 7 bases from V and 0 bases from J, with 11 bases in between. Per the germline V gene, CDR1 is LGHDT and CDR2 is YNNKEL (reference sequence). This chain's CDR3 is CASKNLLSTDTQYF. Written as DNA, the CDR3 is TGTGCCAGCAAAAACCTCCTTAGCACAGATACGCAGTATTTT.

This clonotype appeared a few times. V and J are TRBV7-9 and TRBJ2-7; D is unclear. The V gene's germline CDR1 is SEHNR and CDR2 FQNEAQ (reference sequence). This CDR3 has 14 amino acids. V was shortened by 7 bases and J by 2 bases, with 15 bases between the two germline ends. The CDR3 spells CASTPVRNTYEQYF. CDR3 bases: TGTGCCAGCACCCCGGTCCGGAACACCTACGAGCAGTACTTC.

Notes on this clonotype: As the CDR3 is not closed by the conserved phenylalanine or tryptophan, this likely results from a read error. The chain links TRBV7-3 to TRBJ2-3, with D possibly called TRBD1 or TRBD2 (5 bases each). Per germline, CDR1 SGHTA and CDR2 FQGTGA. The V end lost 2 bases, the J end lost 6 bases, and 9 bases lay between the germline ends. There are 13 residues in the CDR3. CDR3 DNA: TGTGCCAGCAGCTTACGGGGCGGGGATACGCAGTATTCT. This sequence encodes CASSLRGGDTQYS.

The chain combines TRBV12-3 or TRBV12-4 with TRBJ1-2; D remains unclear. This CDR3 comprises 12 residues. Trimming left V 5 bases short and J 8 bases short, with 12 bases between. The CDR3 DNA reads TGTGCCAGCAGTGGGGAACCCTTGGGCTACACCTTC. This translates into CASSGEPLGYTF.

The rearrangement joins TRBV30 to TRBJ1-1; D is possibly TRBD1 (6 bases). Germline V gene sequence: CDR1 GTSNPN, CDR2 SVGIG (reference sequence). Trimming shortened V by 0 bases and J by 1 base, and 9 bases separated the two germline ends. The CDR3 loop spans 14 amino acids. This chain's CDR3 is CAWSVGGKNTEAFF. As DNA, the CDR3 is TGTGCCTGGAGTGTAGGGGGAAAGAACACTGAAGCTTTCTTT.

This clonotype was seen repeatedly, ten times or more. V gene TRBV6-1 combines with J gene TRBJ1-6; a possible D gene is TRBD1 (6 bases). Germline V gene data show CDR1 as MNHNS and CDR2 as SASEGT. The length of the CDR3 is 15 residues. V lost 8 bases to trimming and J lost 6 bases, with 17 bases between them. CDR3 in DNA: TGTGCCAGCCGCGCAATCAGGGGAGGTAATTCACCCCTCCACTTT. Protein sequence: CASRAIRGGNSPLHF.

This clonotype was seen repeatedly, ten times or more. The chain couples TRBV3-1 to TRBJ1-2; TRBD1 might be the D (6 bases). Germline V gene sequence: CDR1 LGHDT, CDR2 YNNKEL (reference sequence). With 0 bases removed from V and 6 bases from J, the gap between germline ends came to 14 bases. The CDR3 is 15 residues long. CDR3 nucleotide sequence: TGTGCCAGCAGCCAAGACTGGGGGCGAACTGATGGCTACACCTTC. It codes for CASSQDWGRTDGYTF.

This clonotype was detected a few times. This chain joins TRBV7-9 and TRBJ2-7, with 8 bases that match TRBD1. Trimming cost V 3 bases and J 3 bases; bases outside gene matches: 7. The CDR3 runs 15 residues. Germline CDR1 is SEHNR and CDR2 is FQNEAQ (reference sequence). CDR3 protein: CASSFRTGINYEQYF. DNA for the CDR3: TGTGCCAGCAGCTTCCGGACAGGGATTAACTACGAGCAGTACTTC.

There are a few counts of this clonotype. The V and J genes are TRBV3-1 and TRBJ2-3; tentative D call: TRBD2 (6 bases). CDR3 length: 16 amino acids. Deletions cut 4 bases from V and 2 bases from J, with 16 bases between. Germline CDR1 and CDR2: LGHDT and YNNKEL (reference sequence). The CDR3 region has the DNA TGTGCCAGCAGCCCTACATCGGGACTGACCACAGATACGCAGTATTTT. Its translation is CASSPTSGLTTDTQYF.

This clonotype has ten or more counts. The V and J genes are TRBV29-1 and TRBJ1-1, with TRBD1 as a possible D gene (6 bases). CDR3 length: 12 amino acids. The germline V gene encodes CDR1 SQVTM and CDR2 ANQGSEA. The CDR3 here is CGKTGSGTEAFF. The CDR3 nucleotides are TGCGGAAAGACAGGCTCGGGCACTGAAGCTTTCTTT.

This clonotype was detected ten times or more. The J gene is TRBJ2-1, the V gene TRBV7-6; D is perhaps TRBD2 (7 bases). The CDR3 is made up of 17 amino acids. Trimming left V 1 base short and J 0 bases short, with 13 bases between. CDR1 and CDR2 (germline): SGHVS, FNYEAQ. This CDR3 is CASSLGGGLSSYNEQFF. CDR3 sequence (DNA): TGTGCCAGCAGCTTAGGAGGGGGACTATCCTCCTACAATGAGCAGTTCTTC.

J is TRBJ1-3 and V is TRBV28, with 7 bases matching TRBD1. The germline CDR1 and CDR2 sequences are MDHEN and SYDVKM. Trimming removed 1 base from V and 0 bases from J; junction bases left unmatched: 6. CDR3 length: 17 residues. The DNA of the CDR3 is TGTGCCAGCAGTTTATTGTCGGACAGGTTCTCTGGAAACACCATATATTTT. Its translation: CASSLLSDRFSGNTIYF.

This clonotype was picked up many times. The chain is built from TRBV6-6 and TRBJ2-3; D uncertain. CDR1 MNHNY and CDR2 SVGAGI come from the germline V gene (reference sequence). CDR3 length: 14 amino acids. The V and J ends lost 6 bases and 6 bases respectively, with 16 bases between them. CDR3 amino acids: CASSPLALMDTQYF. The DNA for the CDR3 is TGTGCCAGCAGCCCCCTTGCCCTTATGGATACGCAGTATTTT.

This clonotype turned up a few times. V and J are TRBV28 and TRBJ1-2; D remains ambiguous. Germline CDR1 is MDHEN and CDR2 is SYDVKM. The CDR3 loop spans 15 amino acids. Trimming pared 3 bases from V and 0 bases from J, leaving 11 bases between. Here the CDR3 reads CASSFVNIANYGYTF. CDR3 in DNA: TGTGCCAGCAGTTTCGTGAACATAGCTAACTATGGCTACACCTTC.

The CDR3, as DNA: TGCAGTGCTAGAGATGGGAACTCCAATGAGCAGTTCTTC. Translated: CSARDGNSNEQFF. The V call is TRBV20-1, the J call TRBJ2-1; D unclear. The V end was cut by 0 bases, the J end by 6 bases, with 9 bases between. The germline CDR1 and CDR2 sequences are DFQATT and SNEGSKA (reference sequence). The CDR3 covers 13 residues.

The chain carries TRBV28 and TRBJ1-5; D may be TRBD1 (6 bases). Germline CDR1 MDHEN, CDR2 SYDVKM. The CDR3 extends over 17 amino acids. V was pared by 6 bases and J by 1 base, with 19 bases between. As DNA, the CDR3 is TGTGCCAGCAGCGACCCCCTAAGGCAGGGGAGCAATCAGCCCCAGCATTTT. Translating gives CASSDPLRQGSNQPQHF.

This clonotype was recorded a few times. This rearrangement joins TRBV11-2 to TRBJ2-7, with 9 bases that match TRBD2. From germline, CDR1 is SGHAT and CDR2 FQNNGV. The V gene end was trimmed by 5 bases and the J gene end by 6 bases; junction bases not matched to a gene: 26. The length of the CDR3 is 20 residues. CDR3 DNA: TGTGCCAGCAGCGCAAGATCGGGGGGACTAGCCCACTTGGCCACGGGCGAGCAGTACTTC. Amino acids: CASSARSGGLAHLATGEQYF.

This clonotype was observed a handful of times. V and J are TRBV29-1 and TRBJ2-7; weak D call: TRBD1 (6 bases). V dropped 4 bases and J dropped 3 bases, with 13 bases sitting between them. The germline CDR1 and CDR2 sequences are SQVTM and ANQGSEA. This CDR3 contains 13 residues. Here the CDR3 reads CSVGTGKIYEQYF. For the CDR3, the DNA is TGCAGCGTTGGTACAGGGAAGATCTACGAGCAGTACTTC.

The V call is TRBV27, the J call TRBJ1-6; unclear D gene. The CDR3 runs 18 residues. Germline V lookup: CDR1 MNHEY, CDR2 SMNVEV (reference sequence). The germline V and J ends were trimmed by 0 bases and 0 bases, with 12 bases remaining between them. CDR3 nucleotide sequence: TGTGCCAGCAGTTTATCGAAGGCAGCGAGCTCCTATAATTCACCCCTCCACTTT. Its protein product is CASSLSKAASSYNSPLHF.

CDR3 amino acids: CASSVSRHYNEQFF. The CDR3 DNA reads as TGTGCCAGCAGCGTTAGCAGACACTACAATGAGCAGTTCTTC. The V call is TRBV7-2, the J call TRBJ2-1; no clear D gene. This CDR3 contains 14 residues. V lost 5 bases and J lost 3, with 11 bases in between. Germline loops: CDR1 SGHTA, CDR2 FQGNSA.